The T cell receptor (beta chain) described here comes from a study of T cells in localized non-small cell lung cancer. V was shortened by 1 base and J by 0 bases, with 8 bases between the two germline ends. This CDR3 has 15 amino acids. From germline, CDR1 is SGHVS and CDR2 FQNEAQ. Generated by immunoSEQ multiplex PCR, the TCRdb table keeps only in-frame clones and is missing some. The table shows some 78,000 clones, with roughly 86% occurring only once. The sample in question was peripheral blood, obtained before any cancer treatment. The V call is TRBV7-8, the J call TRBJ2-3, with D possibly being TRBD2 (6 bases). This sequence originates from a man between 40 and 69 years old with stage I lung adenocarcinoma. CDR3 sequence reads: CASSLGGTSTDTQYF. The CDR3 DNA follows: TGTGCCAGCAGCTTAGGGGGGACTAGCACAGATACGCAGTATTTT.